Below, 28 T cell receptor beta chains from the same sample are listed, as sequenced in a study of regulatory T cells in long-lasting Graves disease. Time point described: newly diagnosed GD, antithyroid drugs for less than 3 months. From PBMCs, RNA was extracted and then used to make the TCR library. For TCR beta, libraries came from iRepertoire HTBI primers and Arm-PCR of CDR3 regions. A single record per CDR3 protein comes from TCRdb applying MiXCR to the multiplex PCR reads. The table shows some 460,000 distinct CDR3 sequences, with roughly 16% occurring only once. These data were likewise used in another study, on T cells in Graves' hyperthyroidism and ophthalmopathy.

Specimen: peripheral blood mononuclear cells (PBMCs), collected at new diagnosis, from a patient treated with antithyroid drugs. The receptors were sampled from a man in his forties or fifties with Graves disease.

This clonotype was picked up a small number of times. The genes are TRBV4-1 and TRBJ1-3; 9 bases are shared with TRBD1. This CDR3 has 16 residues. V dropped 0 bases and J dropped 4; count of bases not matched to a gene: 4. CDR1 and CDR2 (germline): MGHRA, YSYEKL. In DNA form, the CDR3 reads TGCGCCAGCAGCCAAGAAGGACAGGGGAAAGGAAACACCATATATTTT. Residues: CASSQEGQGKGNTIYF.

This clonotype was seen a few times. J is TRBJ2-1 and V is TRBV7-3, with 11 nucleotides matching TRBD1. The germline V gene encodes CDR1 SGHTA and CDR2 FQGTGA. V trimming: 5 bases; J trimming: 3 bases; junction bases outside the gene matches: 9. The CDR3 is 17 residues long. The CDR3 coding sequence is TGTGCCAGCAGCGCGACCGCCGGGACAGGGGGCTACAATGAGCAGTTCTTC. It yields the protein CASSATAGTGGYNEQFF.

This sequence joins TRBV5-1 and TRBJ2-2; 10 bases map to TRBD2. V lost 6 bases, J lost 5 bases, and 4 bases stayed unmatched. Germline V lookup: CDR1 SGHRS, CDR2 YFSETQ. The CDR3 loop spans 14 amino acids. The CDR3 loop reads CASKAGGETGELFF. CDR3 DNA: TGCGCCAGCAAAGCGGGAGGGGAAACCGGGGAGCTGTTTTTT.

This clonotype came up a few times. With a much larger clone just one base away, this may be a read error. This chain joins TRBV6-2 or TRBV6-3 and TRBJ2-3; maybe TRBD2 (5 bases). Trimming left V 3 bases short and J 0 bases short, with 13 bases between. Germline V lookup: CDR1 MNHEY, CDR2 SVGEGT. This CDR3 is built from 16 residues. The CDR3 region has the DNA TGTGCCAGCAGTTATGAAGCTAGCAGGAGCACAGATACGCAGTATTTT. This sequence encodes CASSYEASRSTDTQYF.

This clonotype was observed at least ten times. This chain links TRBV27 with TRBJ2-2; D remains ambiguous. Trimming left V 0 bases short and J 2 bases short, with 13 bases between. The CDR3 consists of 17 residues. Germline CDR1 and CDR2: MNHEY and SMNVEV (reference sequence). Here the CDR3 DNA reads TGTGCCAGCAGTTTATCTGGGCGACACACTAACACCGGGGAGCTGTTTTTT. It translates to CASSLSGRHTNTGELFF.

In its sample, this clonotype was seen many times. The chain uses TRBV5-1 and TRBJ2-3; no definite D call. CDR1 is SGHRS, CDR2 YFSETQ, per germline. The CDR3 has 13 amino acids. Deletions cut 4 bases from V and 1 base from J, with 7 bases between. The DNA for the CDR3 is TGCGCCAGCAGCAACTTAGGCACAGATACGCAGTATTTT. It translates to CASSNLGTDTQYF.

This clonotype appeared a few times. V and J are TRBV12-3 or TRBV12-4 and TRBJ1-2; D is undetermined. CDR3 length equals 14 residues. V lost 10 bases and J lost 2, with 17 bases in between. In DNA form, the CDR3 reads TGTGCCACCTCCCCGGGTGGGTACAACTATGGCTACACCTTC. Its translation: CATSPGGYNYGYTF.

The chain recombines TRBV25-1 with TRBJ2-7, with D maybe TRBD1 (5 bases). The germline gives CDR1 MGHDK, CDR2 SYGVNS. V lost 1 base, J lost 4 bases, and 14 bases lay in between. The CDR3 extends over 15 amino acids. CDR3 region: CASSELTAREYEQYF. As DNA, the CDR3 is TGTGCCAGCAGTGAATTGACCGCCAGGGAATACGAGCAGTACTTC.

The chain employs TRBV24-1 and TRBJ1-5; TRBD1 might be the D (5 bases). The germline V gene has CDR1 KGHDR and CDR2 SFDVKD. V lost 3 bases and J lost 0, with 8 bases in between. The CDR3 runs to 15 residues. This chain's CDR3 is CATSDTQGSNQPQHF. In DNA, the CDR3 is TGTGCCACCAGTGATACCCAGGGTAGCAATCAGCCCCAGCATTTT.

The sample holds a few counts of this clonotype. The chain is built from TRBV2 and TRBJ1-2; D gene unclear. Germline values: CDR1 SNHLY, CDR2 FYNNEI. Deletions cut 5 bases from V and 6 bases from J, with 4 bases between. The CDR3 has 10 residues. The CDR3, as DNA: TGTGCCAGCAGTTATAATGGCTACACCTTC. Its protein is CASSYNGYTF.

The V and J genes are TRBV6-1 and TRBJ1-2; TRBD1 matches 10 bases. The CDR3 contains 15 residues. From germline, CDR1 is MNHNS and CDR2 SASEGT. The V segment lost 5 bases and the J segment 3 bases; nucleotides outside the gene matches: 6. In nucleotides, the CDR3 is TGTGCCAGCAGTAAGGGACAGGGGAGGGACTATGGCTACACCTTC. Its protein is CASSKGQGRDYGYTF.

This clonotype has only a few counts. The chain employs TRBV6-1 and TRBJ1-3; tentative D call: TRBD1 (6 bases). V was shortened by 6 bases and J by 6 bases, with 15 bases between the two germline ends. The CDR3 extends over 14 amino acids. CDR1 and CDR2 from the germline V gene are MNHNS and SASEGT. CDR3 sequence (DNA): TGTGCCAGCAGCCGGACAGCCGTTGAAAACACCATATATTTT. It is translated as CASSRTAVENTIYF.

CDR3 bases: TGTGCCACCAGTGATTCATCCCCGGGGGTAAGGGAGACCCAGTACTTC. Translated, it gives CATSDSSPGVRETQYF. The chain carries TRBV24-1 and TRBJ2-5; tentatively, D is TRBD2 (6 bases). V lost 2 bases and J lost 5, with 17 bases in between. Per germline, CDR1 KGHDR and CDR2 SFDVKD. The CDR3 covers 16 residues.

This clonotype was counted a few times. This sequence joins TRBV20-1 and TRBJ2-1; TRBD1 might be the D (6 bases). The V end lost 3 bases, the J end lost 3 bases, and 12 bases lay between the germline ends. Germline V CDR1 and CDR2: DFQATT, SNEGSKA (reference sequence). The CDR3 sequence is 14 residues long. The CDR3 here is CSASETGFYNEQFF. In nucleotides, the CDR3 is TGCAGTGCTAGTGAAACAGGGTTCTACAATGAGCAGTTCTTC.

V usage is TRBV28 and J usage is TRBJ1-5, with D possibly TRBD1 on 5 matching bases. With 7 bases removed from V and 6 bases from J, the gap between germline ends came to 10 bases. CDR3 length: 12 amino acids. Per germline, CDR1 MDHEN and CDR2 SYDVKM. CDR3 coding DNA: TGTGCCAGCAAGCCGGGGGGTCAGCCCCAGCATTTT. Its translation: CASKPGGQPQHF.

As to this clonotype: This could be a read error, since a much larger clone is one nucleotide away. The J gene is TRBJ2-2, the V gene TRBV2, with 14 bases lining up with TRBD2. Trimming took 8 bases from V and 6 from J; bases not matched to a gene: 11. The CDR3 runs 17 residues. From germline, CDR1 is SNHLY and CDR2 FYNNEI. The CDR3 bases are TGTGCCAGCGGGGAGACTAGCGGGAGGGCCGGGGCCGGGGAGCTGTTTTTT. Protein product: CASGETSGRAGAGELFF.

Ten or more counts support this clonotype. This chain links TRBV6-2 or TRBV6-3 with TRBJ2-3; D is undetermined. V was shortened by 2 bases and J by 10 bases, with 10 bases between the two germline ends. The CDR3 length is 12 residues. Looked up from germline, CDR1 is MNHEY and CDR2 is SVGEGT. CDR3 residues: CASSYVERAQYF. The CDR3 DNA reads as TGTGCCAGCAGTTACGTGGAGCGCGCGCAGTATTTT.

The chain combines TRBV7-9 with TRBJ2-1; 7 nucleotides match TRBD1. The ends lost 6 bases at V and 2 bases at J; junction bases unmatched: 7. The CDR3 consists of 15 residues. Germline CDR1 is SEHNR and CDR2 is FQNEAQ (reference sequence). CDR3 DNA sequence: TGTGCCAGCAGTTGGGACAGCCAGACCTACAATGAGCAGTTCTTC. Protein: CASSWDSQTYNEQFF.

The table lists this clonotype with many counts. The CDR3 coding sequence is TGTGCCAGCAGCCCAGCCCCCAGTTTCAATGAGCAGTTCTTC. It specifies CASSPAPSFNEQFF. The gene calls are TRBV11-1 and TRBJ2-1; D gene unclear. V dropped 5 bases and J dropped 6 bases, with 14 bases sitting between them. There are 14 residues in the CDR3. From germline, CDR1 is SGHAT and CDR2 FQDESV (reference sequence). Full variable domain (rest looked up from reference TRBV11-1 and TRBJ2-1): EAEVAQSPRYKITEKSQAVAFWCDPISGHATLYWYRQILGQGPELLVQFQDESVVDDSQLPKDRFSAERLKGVDSTLKIQPAELGDSAMYLCASSPAPSFNEQFFGPGTRLTVL.

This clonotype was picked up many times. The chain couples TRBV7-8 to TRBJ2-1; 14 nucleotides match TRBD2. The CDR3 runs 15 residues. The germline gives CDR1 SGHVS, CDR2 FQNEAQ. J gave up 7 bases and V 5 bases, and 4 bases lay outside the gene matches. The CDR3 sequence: CASSRLAGGWNEQFF. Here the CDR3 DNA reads TGTGCCAGCAGCCGACTAGCGGGAGGGTGGAATGAGCAGTTCTTC.

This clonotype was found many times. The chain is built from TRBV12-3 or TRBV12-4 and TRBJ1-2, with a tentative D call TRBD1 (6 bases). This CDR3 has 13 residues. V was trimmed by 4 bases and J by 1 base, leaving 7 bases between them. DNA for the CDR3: TGTGCCAGCAGTTACAGGGTTAACTATGGCTACACCTTC. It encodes CASSYRVNYGYTF.

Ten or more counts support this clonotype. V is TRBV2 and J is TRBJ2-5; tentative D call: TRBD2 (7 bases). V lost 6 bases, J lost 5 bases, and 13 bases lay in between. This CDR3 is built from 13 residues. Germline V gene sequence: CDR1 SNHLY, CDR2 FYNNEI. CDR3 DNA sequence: TGTGCCAGCAGGGAGGGGGGGCTCGAGACCCAGTACTTC. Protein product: CASREGGLETQYF. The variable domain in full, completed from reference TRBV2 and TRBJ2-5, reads EPEVTQTPSHQVTQMGQEVILRCVPISNHLYFYWYRQILGQKVEFLVSFYNNEISEKSEIFDDQFSVERPDGSNFTLKIRSTKLEDSAMYFCASREGGLETQYFGPGTRLLVL.

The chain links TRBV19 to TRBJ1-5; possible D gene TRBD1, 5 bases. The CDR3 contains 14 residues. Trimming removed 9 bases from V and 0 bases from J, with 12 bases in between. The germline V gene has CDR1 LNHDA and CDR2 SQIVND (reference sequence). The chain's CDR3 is CASRGELSNQPQHF. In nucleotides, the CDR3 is TGTGCCAGCCGGGGGGAGCTTAGCAATCAGCCCCAGCATTTT.

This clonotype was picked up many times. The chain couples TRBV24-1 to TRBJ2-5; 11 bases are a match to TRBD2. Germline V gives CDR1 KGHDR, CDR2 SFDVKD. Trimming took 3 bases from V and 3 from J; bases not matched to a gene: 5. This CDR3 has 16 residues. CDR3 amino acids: CATSDPGTSGEETQYF. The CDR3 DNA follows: TGTGCCACCAGTGATCCCGGGACTAGCGGAGAAGAGACCCAGTACTTC.

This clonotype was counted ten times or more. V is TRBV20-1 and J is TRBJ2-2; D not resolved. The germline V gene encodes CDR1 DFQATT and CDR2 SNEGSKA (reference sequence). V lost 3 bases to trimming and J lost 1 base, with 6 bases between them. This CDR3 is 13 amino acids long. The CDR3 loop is CSASLGNTGELFF. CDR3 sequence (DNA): TGCAGTGCTAGTTTGGGGAACACCGGGGAGCTGTTTTTT.

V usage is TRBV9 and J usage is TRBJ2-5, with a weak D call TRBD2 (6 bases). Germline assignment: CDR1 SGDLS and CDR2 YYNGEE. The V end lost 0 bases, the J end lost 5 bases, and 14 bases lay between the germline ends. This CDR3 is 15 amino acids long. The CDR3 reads CASSVEAAGRETQYF. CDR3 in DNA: TGTGCCAGCAGCGTAGAGGCCGCGGGGAGGGAGACCCAGTACTTC. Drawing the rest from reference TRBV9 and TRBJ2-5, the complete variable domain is DSGVTQTPKHLITATGQRVTLRCSPRSGDLSVYWYQQSLDQGLQFLIQYYNGEERAKGNILERFSAQQFPDLHSELNLSSLELGDSALYFCASSVEAAGRETQYFGPGTRLLVL.

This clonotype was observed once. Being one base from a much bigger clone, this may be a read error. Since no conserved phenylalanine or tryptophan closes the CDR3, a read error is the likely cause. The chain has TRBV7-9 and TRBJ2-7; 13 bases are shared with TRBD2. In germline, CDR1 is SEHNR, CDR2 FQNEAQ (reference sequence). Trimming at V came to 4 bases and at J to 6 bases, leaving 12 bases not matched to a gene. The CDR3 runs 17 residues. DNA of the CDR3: TGTGCCAGCAGCTCGGGACAGGGGACTAGCGGGATTCTCGAGCAGTACTCC. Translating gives CASSSGQGTSGILEQYS.

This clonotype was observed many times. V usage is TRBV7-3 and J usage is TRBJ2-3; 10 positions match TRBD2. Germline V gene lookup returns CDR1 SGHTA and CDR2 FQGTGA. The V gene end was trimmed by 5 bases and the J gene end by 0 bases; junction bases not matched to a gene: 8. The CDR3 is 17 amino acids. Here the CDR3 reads CASSLRKTSGSTDTQYF. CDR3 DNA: TGTGCCAGCAGCCTAAGGAAGACTAGCGGGAGCACAGATACGCAGTATTTT.